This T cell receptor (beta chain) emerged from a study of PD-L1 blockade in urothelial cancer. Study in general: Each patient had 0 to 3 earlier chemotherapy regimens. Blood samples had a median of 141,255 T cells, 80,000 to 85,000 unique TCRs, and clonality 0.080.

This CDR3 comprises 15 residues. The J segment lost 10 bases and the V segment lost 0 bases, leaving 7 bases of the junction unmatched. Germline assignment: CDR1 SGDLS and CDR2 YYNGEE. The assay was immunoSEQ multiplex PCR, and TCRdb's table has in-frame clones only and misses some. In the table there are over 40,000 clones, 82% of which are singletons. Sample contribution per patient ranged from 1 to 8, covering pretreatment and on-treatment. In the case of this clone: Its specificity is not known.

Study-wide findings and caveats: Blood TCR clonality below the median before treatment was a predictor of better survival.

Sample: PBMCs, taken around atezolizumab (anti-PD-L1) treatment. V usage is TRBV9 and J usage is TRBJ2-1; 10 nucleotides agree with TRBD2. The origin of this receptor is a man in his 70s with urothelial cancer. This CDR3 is CASSVASGGALEQFF. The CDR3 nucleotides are TGTGCCAGCAGCGTAGCAAGCGGGGGGGCCTTAGAGCAGTTCTTC.